This T cell receptor beta chain was retrieved from a study of blood T cell repertoires in COVID-19. Study-wide context: Samples taken during acute and convalescent COVID-19 were collected in the United States, Italy and Spain. The analysed material was cDNA or gDNA that came from T cells, B-cell-depleted T cells, or PBMCs.

The CDR3 length is 16 residues. V was cut by 0 bases and J by 2 bases, with 10 bases left in between. Germline loops: CDR1 SNHLY, CDR2 FYNNEI. Original handling: Amplification with reference gene primers provided the estimates of nucleated cell counts. Sequenced by immunoSEQ multiplex PCR; TCRdb stores in-frame clones only, minus some. V and J calls plus clone size are reproduced from that table; the DNA served to infer D and trimming. The table includes 56,000 or so clones, around 88% detected once. The sequencing input was peripheral blood. The clonotype originates from a woman over 75 with active COVID-19. The J gene is TRBJ1-4, the V gene TRBV2; the D is unclear. CDR3 amino acids: CASSEALGRTNEKLFF. CDR3 coding DNA: TGTGCCAGCAGTGAAGCGCTAGGGAGGACTAATGAAAAACTGTTTTTT. Supplemented by reference TRBV2 and TRBJ1-4, the full variable domain reads EPEVTQTPSHQVTQMGQEVILRCVPISNHLYFYWYRQILGQKVEFLVSFYNNEISEKSEIFDDQFSVERPDGSNFTLKIRSTKLEDSAMYFCASSEALGRTNEKLFFGSGTQLSVL.